The sequence of this T cell receptor beta chain was determined in a study of blood T cell repertoires in COVID-19. At the level of the study: The study drew acute and convalescent COVID-19 samples from the United States, Italy and Spain. Sources were T cells, B-cell-depleted T cells, or PBMCs; the material itself was cDNA or gDNA.

Per the study methods: Amplification of reference gene primers provided the estimated nucleated cell counts. Clones were read by immunoSEQ multiplex PCR, and TCRdb kept only the in-frame ones, dropping some. That table furnishes V, J and clone size, whereas the DNA furnished D and trimming. The data show fewer than 450,000 clones, with 80% to 90% seen just once and around 6% held by the top ten. One Seattle source followed patients from active infection through their disease course. The CDR3 extends over 14 amino acids. Germline values: CDR1 KGHSH, CDR2 LQKENI. J lost 3 bases, V lost 3 bases, and 2 bases had no gene match.

The sequence was collected from a woman between 45 and 60 years old with COVID-19, enrolled during active disease. The rearrangement uses TRBV18 and TRBJ2-7; 10 bases fit TRBD1. Sample: peripheral blood. Here the CDR3 reads CASSPGTGDYEQYF. CDR3 sequence (DNA): TGTGCCAGCTCACCCGGGACAGGGGACTACGAGCAGTACTTC. Combining the CDR3 with reference TRBV18 and TRBJ2-7 gives the whole variable domain NAGVMQNPRHLVRRRGQEARLRCSPMKGHSHVYWYRQLPEEGLKFMVYLQKENIIDESGMPKERFSAEFPKEGPSILRIQQVVRGDSAAYFCASSPGTGDYEQYFGPGTRLTVT.